This T cell receptor beta chain was identified during a study of early T cells in non-severe SARS-CoV-2 infection. V lost 3 bases to trimming and J lost 4 bases, with 9 bases between them. The CDR3 extends over 14 amino acids. The germline gives CDR1 MDHEN, CDR2 SYDVKM. This clonotype has at least ten counts. Its cognate antigen is unknown. TCRdb recomputed calls from the 5' RACE reads with MiXCR, one row per CDR3 protein. This table holds more than 80,000 distinct CDR3 sequences, around an eighth found once. Findings and caveats of the study: VDJdb matching, biased toward anti-spike CD8 responses, missed private and CD4 specificities.

The genes are TRBV28 and TRBJ1-4; weak D call: TRBD1 (5 bases). The source is an adult who was a healthcare worker with PCR-confirmed SARS-CoV-2 infection or an uninfected control (not recorded which). Material: whole blood. The CDR3 spells CASSFRGGNEKLFF. CDR3 sequence (DNA): TGTGCCAGCAGTTTTAGGGGTGGTAATGAAAAACTGTTTTTT.